This T cell receptor (beta chain) comes out of a study of shared clonotypes between healthy human individuals. Study-level points and caveats: Rarefaction demonstrated incomplete sorted-subset sequencing despite large depth. Non-shared clonotypes had lower generation probabilities than those shared by all four donors. Naive CD4 clonotypes were shared across several donors at roughly 4.6%.

Terminally differentiated effector memory CD45RA+ cells were excluded from the naive CD8 cells, which were CD45RO-negative and positively selected for CCR7. This clone was seen once. Its specificity is unknown. Libraries were prepared by immunoSEQ multiplex PCR; TCRdb keeps only in-frame clonotypes and omits some of them. The data hold approximately 810,000 clones, with 80% to 95% observed a single time. This CDR3 has 11 residues. The germline V gene has CDR1 LNHNV and CDR2 YYDKDF (reference sequence). Trimming removed 3 bases from V and 7 bases from J, with 6 bases in between. V and J are TRBV15 and TRBJ1-1; no clear D. Sequenced input: naive CD8+ T cells sorted from blood. The clonotype originates from a man aged 25-45 years in good health. The CDR3 DNA reads TGTGCCACCAGCAGCGTGGGTGAAGCTTTCTTT. Protein: CATSSVGEAFF.